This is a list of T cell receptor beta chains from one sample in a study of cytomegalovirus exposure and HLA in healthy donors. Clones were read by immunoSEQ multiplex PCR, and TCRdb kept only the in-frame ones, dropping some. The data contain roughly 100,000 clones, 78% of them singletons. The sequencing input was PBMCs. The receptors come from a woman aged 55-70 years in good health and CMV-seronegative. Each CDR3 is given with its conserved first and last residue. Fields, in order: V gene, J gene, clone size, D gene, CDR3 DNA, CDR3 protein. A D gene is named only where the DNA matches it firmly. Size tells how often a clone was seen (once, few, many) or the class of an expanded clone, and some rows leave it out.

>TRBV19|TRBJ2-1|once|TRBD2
TGTGCCAGTAGCGGGGAGGGTGGTGAGCAGTTCTTC
CASSGEGGEQFF
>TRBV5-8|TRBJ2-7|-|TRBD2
TGTGCCAGCAGCTTCCTCTCTAGCGGGAGTAAGCAGTACTTC
CASSFLSSGSKQYF
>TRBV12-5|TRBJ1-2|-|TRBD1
TGTGCTAGTGGTTTGGAGGAGGGGGCGAACTATGGCTACACCTTC
CASGLEEGANYGYTF
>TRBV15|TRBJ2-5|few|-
TGTGCCACCAGCAGAGGGCAAGGGGAAGAGACCCAGTACTTC
CATSRGQGEETQYF
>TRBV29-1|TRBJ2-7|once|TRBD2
TGCAGCGTTGGAGGGAGTGGCGGGAGGGGCGAGCAGTACTTC
CSVGGSGGRGEQYF
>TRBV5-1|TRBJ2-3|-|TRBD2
TGCGCCAGCAGCATCGGACTAGCGGGAGCTGGCGGCACAGATACGCAGTATTTT
CASSIGLAGAGGTDTQYF
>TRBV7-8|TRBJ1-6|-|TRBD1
TGTGCCACTACAGGGGGCTCGGAGGAGAGTTCACCCCTCCACTTT
CATTGGSEESSPLHF
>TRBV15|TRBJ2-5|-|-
TGTGCCACCAGCAGAGCCGGGGGCCAAGAGACCCAGTACTTC
CATSRAGGQETQYF
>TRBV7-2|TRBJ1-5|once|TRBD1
TGTGCCAGCAGCCCGGACAGGGGTCAGCCCCAGCATTTT
CASSPDRGQPQHF
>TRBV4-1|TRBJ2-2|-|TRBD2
TGCGCCAGCCTACCAACTGGGACTAGCGGACCTCGAGGCACCGGGGAGCTGTTTTTT
CASLPTGTSGPRGTGELFF
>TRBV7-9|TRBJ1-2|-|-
TGTGCCAGCAGCTTAGCGACGGGGGGCCTAGCTAACTATGGCTACACCTTC
CASSLATGGLANYGYTF
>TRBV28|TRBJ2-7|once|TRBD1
TGTGCCAGCAGTCCTCCCCTGGACAGGGTCATTGACTTC
CASSPPLDRVIDF
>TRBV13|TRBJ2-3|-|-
TGTGCCAGCAGCTTAGGACTAGCCGGTACAGATACGCAGTATTTT
CASSLGLAGTDTQYF
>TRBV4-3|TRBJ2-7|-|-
TGCGCCAGCAGCCAAGATTGGGCGGGATACGAGCAGTACTTC
CASSQDWAGYEQYF
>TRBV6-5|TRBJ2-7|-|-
TGTGCCAGCAGTTACGGGACACCTAGGGATGCAGAGCAGTACTTC
CASSYGTPRDAEQYF
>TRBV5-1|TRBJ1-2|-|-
TGCGCCAGCAGCTTGTCGGGAACTGGCTACACCTTC
CASSLSGTGYTF
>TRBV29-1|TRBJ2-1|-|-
TGCAGCGTTGAGAGGGGGGGCGGGGGTGAGCAGTTCTTC
CSVERGGGGEQFF
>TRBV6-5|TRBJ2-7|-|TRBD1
TGTGCCAGCTCAACGGGACAGGATTCCTACGAGCAGTACTTC
CASSTGQDSYEQYF
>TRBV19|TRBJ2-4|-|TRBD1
TGTGCCAGTAGTCCTCCAGTGTCAGGGGGCTTAAACATTCAGTACTTC
CASSPPVSGGLNIQYF
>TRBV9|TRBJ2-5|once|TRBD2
TGTGCCAGCACCGACAGCCCCGGACTAGCGGGAGAGACCCAGTACTTC
CASTDSPGLAGETQYF
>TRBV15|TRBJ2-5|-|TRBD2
TGTGCCACCAGCAGAGATCGGCTAGCGGGAGCTCAAGAGACCCAGTACTTC
CATSRDRLAGAQETQYF
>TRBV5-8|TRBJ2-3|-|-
TGTGCCAGCAGCTTGTCCCGCGCCCCAGATACGCAGTATTTT
CASSLSRAPDTQYF
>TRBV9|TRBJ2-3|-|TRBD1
TGTGCCAGCAGCACACCGGGACAGAACACAGATACGCAGTATTTT
CASSTPGQNTDTQYF
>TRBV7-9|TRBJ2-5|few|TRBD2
TGTGCCAGCAGCTCCCAGGGGACTAGACAAGAGACCCAGTACTTC
CASSSQGTRQETQYF
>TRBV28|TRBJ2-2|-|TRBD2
TGTGCCAGCAGACCTGGGACTAGCCTGAACACCGGGGAGCTGTTTTTT
CASRPGTSLNTGELFF
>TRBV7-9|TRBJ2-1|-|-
TGTGCCAGCAGCTTAGGGAAACTACAGGGTCTTTACTACAATGAGCAGTTCTTC
CASSLGKLQGLYYNEQFF
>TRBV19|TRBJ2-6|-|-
TGTGCCAGTAGTATAGACAGGGGAAAAAGCCTGAGAGCTGGGGCCAACGTCCTGACTTTC
CASSIDRGKSLRAGANVLTF
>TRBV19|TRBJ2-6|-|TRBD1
TGTGCCAGTAGTACGAAATCGACAGGGGTTGGGGCCAACGTCCTGACTTTC
CASSTKSTGVGANVLTF
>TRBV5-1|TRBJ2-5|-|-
TGCGCCAGCAGCTTTAGACAGGAACAAGAGACCCAGTACTTC
CASSFRQEQETQYF
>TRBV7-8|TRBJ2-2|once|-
TGTGCCAGCAGCCTTAACACCGGGGAGCTGTTTTTT
CASSLNTGELFF
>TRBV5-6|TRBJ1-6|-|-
TGTGCCAGCAGCCCGGCCCATGACGGGGGTTCACCCCCCCACTTT
CASSPAHDGGSPPHF
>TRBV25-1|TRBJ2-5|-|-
TGTGCCAGCAGTGATCCCCCGGAGCCGGAGACCCAGTACTTC
CASSDPPEPETQYF
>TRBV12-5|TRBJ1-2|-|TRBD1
TGTGCTAGTGGTTTGGTGAAGGGACAGCGTGGCCTTGGCTACACCTTC
CASGLVKGQRGLGYTF
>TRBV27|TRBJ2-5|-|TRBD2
TGTGCCAGCAGTTTTGTAGCGGGGGAGCAAGAGACCCAGTACTTC
CASSFVAGEQETQYF
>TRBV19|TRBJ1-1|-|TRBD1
TGTGCCAGTAGTACCCACGACAGGGGGAACACTGAAGCTTTCTTT
CASSTHDRGNTEAFF
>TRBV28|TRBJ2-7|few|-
TGTGCCAGCAGTTTTACAGGGCAGTACTACGAGCAGTACTTC
CASSFTGQYYEQYF
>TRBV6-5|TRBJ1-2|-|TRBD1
TGTGCCAGCAGCGACGGACAGGATGATGGCTACACCTTC
CASSDGQDDGYTF
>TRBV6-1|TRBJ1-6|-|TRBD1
TGTGCCAGCAGCGGGACAGGTAGTCATTCACCCCTCCACTTT
CASSGTGSHSPLHF
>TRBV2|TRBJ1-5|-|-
TGTGCCAGCAGTAAGGATGCAGGGGCGGATCAGCCCCAGCATTTT
CASSKDAGADQPQHF
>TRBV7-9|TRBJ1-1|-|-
TGTGCCAGCAGCTTAGGGCCGACTGAAGCTTTCTTT
CASSLGPTEAFF
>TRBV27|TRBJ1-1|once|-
TGTGCCAGCAGTTTATTGGGACCCGGGAGTACTGAAGCTTTCTTT
CASSLLGPGSTEAFF
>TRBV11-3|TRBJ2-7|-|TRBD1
TGTGCCAGCAGCCCCAGACAGGGCTCCTACGAGCAGTACTTC
CASSPRQGSYEQYF
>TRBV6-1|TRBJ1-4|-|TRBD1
TGTGCCAGCAGTGACACTTACAGGGGTCCAGCTAATGAAAAACTGTTTTTT
CASSDTYRGPANEKLFF
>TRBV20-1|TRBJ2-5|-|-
TGCAGTGCTAGAGAACGAGAGGCCCAGTACTTC
CSAREREAQYF
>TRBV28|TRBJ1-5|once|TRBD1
TGTGCCAGCACCTCTCAGGGGGGTCAGCCCCAGCATTTT
CASTSQGGQPQHF
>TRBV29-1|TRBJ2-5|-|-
TGCAGCGTAGCCACAGTTCTCCAAGAGACCCAGTACTTC
CSVATVLQETQYF
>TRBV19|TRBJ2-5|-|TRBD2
TGTGCCAGTAGTATCAGGCTAGCGGGCCAAGAGACCCAGTACTTC
CASSIRLAGQETQYF
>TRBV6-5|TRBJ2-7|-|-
TGTGCCAGCCGAGGGGACAACTACGAGCAGTACTTC
CASRGDNYEQYF
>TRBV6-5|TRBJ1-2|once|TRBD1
TGTGCCAGCAGCCGTGACAGGGCGAATGGCTACACCTTC
CASSRDRANGYTF
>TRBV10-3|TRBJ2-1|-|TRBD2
TGTGCCATCAGTGACGGCGGGAGGGGCAATGAGCAGTTCTTC
CAISDGGRGNEQFF
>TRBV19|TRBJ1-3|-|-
TGTGCCAGTAGTATGGCGGGGATCGGTGGAAACACCATATATTTT
CASSMAGIGGNTIYF
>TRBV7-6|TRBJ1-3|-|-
TGTGCCAGCAGCTTAGACAGCTCTGGAAACACCATATATTTT
CASSLDSSGNTIYF
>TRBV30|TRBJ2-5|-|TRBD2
TGTGCCTGGAGTGTCGGGTCTAGCGGTGGACAAGAGACCCAGTACTTC
CAWSVGSSGGQETQYF